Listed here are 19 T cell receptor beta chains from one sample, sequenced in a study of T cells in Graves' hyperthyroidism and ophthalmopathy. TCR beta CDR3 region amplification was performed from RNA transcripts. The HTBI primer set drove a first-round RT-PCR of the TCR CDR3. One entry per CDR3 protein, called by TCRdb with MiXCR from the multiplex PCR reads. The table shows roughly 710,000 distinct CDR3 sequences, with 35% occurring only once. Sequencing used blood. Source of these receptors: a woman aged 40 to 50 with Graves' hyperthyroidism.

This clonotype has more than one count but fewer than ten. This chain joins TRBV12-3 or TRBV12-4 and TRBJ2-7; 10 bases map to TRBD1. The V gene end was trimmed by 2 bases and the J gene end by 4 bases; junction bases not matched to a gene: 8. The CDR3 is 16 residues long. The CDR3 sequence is CASSLRGQGSGYEQYF. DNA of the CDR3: TGTGCCAGCAGTTTAAGGGGACAGGGGTCGGGGTACGAGCAGTACTTC.

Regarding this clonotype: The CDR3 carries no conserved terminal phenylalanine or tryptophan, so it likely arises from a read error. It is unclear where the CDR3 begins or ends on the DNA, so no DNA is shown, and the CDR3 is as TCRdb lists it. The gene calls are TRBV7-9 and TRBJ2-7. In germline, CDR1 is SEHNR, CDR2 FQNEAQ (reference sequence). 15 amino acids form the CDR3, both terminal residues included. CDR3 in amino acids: CASSLSAISSYERYL.

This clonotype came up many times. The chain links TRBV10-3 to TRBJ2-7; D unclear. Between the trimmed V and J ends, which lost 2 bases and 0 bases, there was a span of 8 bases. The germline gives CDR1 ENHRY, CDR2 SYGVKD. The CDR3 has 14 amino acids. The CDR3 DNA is TGTGCCATCAGTGAGGGTCCGAGCTCCTACGAGCAGTACTTC. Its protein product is CAISEGPSSYEQYF.

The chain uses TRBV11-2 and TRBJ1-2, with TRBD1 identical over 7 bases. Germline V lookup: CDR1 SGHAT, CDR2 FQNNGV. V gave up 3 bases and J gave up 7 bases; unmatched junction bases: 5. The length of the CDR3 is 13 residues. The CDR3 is CASSFTPGGGYTF. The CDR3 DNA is TGTGCCAGCAGCTTTACTCCAGGGGGTGGCTACACCTTC. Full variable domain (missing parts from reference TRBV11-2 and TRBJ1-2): EAGVAQSPRYKIIEKRQSVAFWCNPISGHATLYWYQQILGQGPKLLIQFQNNGVVDDSQLPKDRFSAERLKGVDSTLKIQPAKLEDSAVYLCASSFTPGGGYTFGSGTRLTVV.

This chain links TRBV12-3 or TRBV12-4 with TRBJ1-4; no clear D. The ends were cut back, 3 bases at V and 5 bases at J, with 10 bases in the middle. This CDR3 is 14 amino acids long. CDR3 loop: CASSFWGGNEKLFF. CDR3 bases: TGTGCCAGCAGTTTTTGGGGAGGAAATGAAAAACTGTTTTTT.

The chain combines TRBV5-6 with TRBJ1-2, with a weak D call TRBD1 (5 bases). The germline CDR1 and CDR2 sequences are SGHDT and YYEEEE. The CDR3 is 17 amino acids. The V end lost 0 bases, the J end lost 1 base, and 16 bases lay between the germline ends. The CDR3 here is CASSLVGAHEGNYGYTF. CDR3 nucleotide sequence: TGTGCCAGCAGCTTGGTTGGGGCGCACGAGGGTAACTATGGCTACACCTTC.

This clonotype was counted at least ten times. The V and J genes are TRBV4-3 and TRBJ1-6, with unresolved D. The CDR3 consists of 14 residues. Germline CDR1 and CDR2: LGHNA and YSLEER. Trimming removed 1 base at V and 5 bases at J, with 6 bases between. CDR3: CASSQVQHNSPLHF. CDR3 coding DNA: TGCGCCAGCAGCCAAGTTCAGCATAATTCACCCCTCCACTTT.

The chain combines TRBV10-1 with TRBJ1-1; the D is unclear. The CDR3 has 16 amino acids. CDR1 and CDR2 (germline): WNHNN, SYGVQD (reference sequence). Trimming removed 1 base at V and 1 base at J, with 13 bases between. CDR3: CASSEFSEVKNTEAFF. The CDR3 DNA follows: TGCGCCAGCAGTGAGTTTTCGGAGGTCAAGAACACTGAAGCTTTCTTT.

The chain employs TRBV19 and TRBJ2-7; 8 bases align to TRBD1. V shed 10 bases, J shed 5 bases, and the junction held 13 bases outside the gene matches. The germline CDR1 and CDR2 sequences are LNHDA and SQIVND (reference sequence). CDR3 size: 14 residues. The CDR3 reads CAMEAWTGIHEQYF. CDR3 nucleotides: TGTGCCATGGAGGCCTGGACAGGGATCCACGAGCAGTACTTC.

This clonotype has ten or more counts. CDR3: CASSSQGASGELFF. The CDR3 region has the DNA TGTGCCAGCAGCTCACAGGGGGCGTCCGGGGAGCTGTTTTTT. V and J are TRBV7-9 and TRBJ2-2, with 9 nucleotides matching TRBD1. V gave up 4 bases and J gave up 6 bases; unmatched junction bases: 3. The germline V gene encodes CDR1 SEHNR and CDR2 FQNEAQ (reference sequence). CDR3 size: 14 residues. Using reference TRBV7-9 and TRBJ2-2 for the parts outside the CDR3, the full variable domain is DTGVSQNPRHKITKRGQNVTFRCDPISEHNRLYWYRQTLGQGPEFLTYFQNEAQLEKSRLLSDRFSAERPKGSFSTLEIQRTEQGDSAMYLCASSSQGASGELFFGEGSRLTVL.

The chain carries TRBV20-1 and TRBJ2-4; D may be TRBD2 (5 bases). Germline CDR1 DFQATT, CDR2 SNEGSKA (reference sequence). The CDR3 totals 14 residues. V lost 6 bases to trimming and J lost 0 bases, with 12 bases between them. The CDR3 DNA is TGCAGTGCGGAAGGCGGGTCAGCCAAAAACATTCAGTACTTC. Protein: CSAEGGSAKNIQYF.

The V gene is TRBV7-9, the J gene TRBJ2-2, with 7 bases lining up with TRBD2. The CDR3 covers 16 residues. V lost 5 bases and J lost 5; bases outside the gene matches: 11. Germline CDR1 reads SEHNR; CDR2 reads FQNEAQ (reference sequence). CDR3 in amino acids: CASSAGDYAGTGELFF. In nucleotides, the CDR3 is TGTGCCAGCAGCGCCGGGGACTACGCGGGGACCGGGGAGCTGTTTTTT.

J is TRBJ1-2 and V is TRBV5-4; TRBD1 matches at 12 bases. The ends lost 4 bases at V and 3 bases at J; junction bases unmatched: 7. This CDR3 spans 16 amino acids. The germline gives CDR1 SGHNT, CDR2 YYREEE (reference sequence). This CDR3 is CASSPGTGGFDYGYTF. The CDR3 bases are TGTGCCAGCAGCCCAGGGACAGGGGGCTTTGACTATGGCTACACCTTC.

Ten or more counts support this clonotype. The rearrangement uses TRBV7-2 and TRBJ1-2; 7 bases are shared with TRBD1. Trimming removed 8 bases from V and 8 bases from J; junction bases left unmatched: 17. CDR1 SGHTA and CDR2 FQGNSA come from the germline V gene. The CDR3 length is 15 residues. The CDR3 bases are TGTGCCAGCGGGGGAGACAGGGCCCTCCTAGGGGGCTACACCTTC. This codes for CASGGDRALLGGYTF.

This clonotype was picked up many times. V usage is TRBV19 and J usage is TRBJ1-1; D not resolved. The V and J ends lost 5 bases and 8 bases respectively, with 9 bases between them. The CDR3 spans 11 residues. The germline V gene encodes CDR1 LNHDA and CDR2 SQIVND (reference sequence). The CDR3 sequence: CASSARAEAFF. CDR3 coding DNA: TGTGCCAGTAGTGCCCGGGCCGAAGCTTTCTTT.

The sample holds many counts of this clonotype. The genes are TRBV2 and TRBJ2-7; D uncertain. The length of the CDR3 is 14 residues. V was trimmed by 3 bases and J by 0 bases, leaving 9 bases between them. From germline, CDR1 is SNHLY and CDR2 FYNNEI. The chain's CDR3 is CASSDLGLSYEQYF. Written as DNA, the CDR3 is TGTGCCAGCAGTGACTTGGGCCTCTCCTACGAGCAGTACTTC.

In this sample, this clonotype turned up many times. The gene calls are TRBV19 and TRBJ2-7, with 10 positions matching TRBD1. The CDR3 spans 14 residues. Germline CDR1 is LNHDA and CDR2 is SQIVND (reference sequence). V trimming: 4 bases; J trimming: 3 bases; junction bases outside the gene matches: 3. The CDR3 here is CASSTGTGVYEQYF. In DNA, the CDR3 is TGTGCCAGTAGTACCGGGACAGGGGTCTACGAGCAGTACTTC. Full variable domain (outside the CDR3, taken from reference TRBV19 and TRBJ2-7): DGGITQSPKYLFRKEGQNVTLSCEQNLNHDAMYWYRQDPGQGLRLIYYSQIVNDFQKGDIAEGYSVSREKKESFPLTVTSAQKNPTAFYLCASSTGTGVYEQYFGPGTRLTVT.

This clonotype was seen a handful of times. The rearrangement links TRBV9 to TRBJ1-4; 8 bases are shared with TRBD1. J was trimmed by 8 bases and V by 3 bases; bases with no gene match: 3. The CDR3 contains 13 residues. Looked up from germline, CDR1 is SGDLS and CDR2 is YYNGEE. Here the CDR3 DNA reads TGTGCCAGCAGCGCGACAGGGGTCGAAAAACTGTTTTTT. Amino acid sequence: CASSATGVEKLFF.

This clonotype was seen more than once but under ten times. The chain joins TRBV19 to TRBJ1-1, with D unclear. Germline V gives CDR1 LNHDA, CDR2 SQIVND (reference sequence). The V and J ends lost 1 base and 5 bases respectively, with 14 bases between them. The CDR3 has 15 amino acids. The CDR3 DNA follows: TGTGCCAGTAGTATAGTCGAACGACCCTATACTGAAGCTTTCTTT. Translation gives CASSIVERPYTEAFF.